A single sample is the source of the 21 T cell receptor beta chains below, sequenced in a study of early stage breast cancer tumors (dated by TCRdb to 2017 to 2019). Libraries came from the immunoSEQ multiplex PCR assay. TCRdb's version of the immuneACCESS table is confined to in-frame rearrangements and falls short of the full clone set. An unresolved V gene accounts for under half of the shortfall where checked; the remainder is of unknown origin. This sample has 45,000 to 60,000 clones in its table, and over 80% of those were observed once. 4.5% to 5% of the sample comes from the top ten. Sequences were obtained from blood. Source of these receptors: a person aged 65-85 years with breast cancer.

V gene TRBV9 combines with J gene TRBJ2-3; D ambiguous. V was trimmed by 6 bases and J by 1 base, leaving 9 bases between them. The CDR3 extends over 13 amino acids. Germline CDR1 is SGDLS and CDR2 is YYNGEE. The DNA for the CDR3 is TGTGCCAGCAAGAGACTCGGCACAGATACGCAGTATTTT. Protein sequence: CASKRLGTDTQYF.

The count of this clone is one. The chain has TRBV7-9 and TRBJ1-1, with D unresolved. The germline V gene has CDR1 SEHNR and CDR2 FQNEAQ (reference sequence). The CDR3 is 15 amino acids. The V and J ends lost 0 bases and 3 bases respectively, with 11 bases between them. As DNA, the CDR3 is TGTGCCAGCAGCTTAGCGGGAGGGAAAGACACTGAAGCTTTCTTT. Encoded protein: CASSLAGGKDTEAFF.

The gene calls are TRBV5-4 and TRBJ2-2; D perhaps matches TRBD1 (5 bases). Germline assignment: CDR1 SGHNT and CDR2 YYREEE (reference sequence). The length of the CDR3 is 14 residues. The CDR3 spells CASGQADRPGELFF. CDR3 nucleotide sequence: TGTGCTAGTGGGCAGGCCGACAGACCCGGGGAGCTGTTTTTT. Drawing the rest from reference TRBV5-4 and TRBJ2-2, the complete variable domain is ETGVTQSPTHLIKTRGQQVTLRCSSQSGHNTVSWYQQALGQGPQFIFQYYREEENGRGNFPPRFSGLQFPNYSSELNVNALELDDSALYLCASGQADRPGELFFGEGSRLTVL.

This clone was counted between two and nine times. The chain combines TRBV4-3 with TRBJ2-7; the D gene is possibly TRBD2 (6 bases). CDR3 length equals 15 residues. CDR1 and CDR2 (germline): LGHNA, YSLEER. V lost 1 base, J lost 1 base, and 11 bases lay in between. The CDR3: CASSQVVAASYEQYF. The CDR3 DNA is TGCGCCAGCAGCCAAGTGGTAGCGGCGTCCTACGAGCAGTACTTC.

This chain uses TRBV10-3 with TRBJ2-2, with 10 bases fitting TRBD1. There are 16 residues in the CDR3. Germline V gives CDR1 ENHRY, CDR2 SYGVKD. J lost 4 bases, V lost 8 bases, and 10 bases had no gene match. The CDR3 DNA reads TGTGCCATCTCCGGGGGGACAGGGGTTGGCACCGGGGAGCTGTTTTTT. Protein: CAISGGTGVGTGELFF.

The rearrangement joins TRBV15 to TRBJ1-2; D remains unclear. V lost 0 bases, J lost 5 bases, and 13 bases lay in between. The CDR3 spans 15 residues. Per the germline V gene, CDR1 is LNHNV and CDR2 is YYDKDF (reference sequence). CDR3 sequence: CATSRDQEVTYGYTF. CDR3 coding DNA: TGTGCCACCAGCAGAGATCAGGAAGTTACTTATGGCTACACCTTC.

This clone was recorded only once. The chain is built from TRBV7-9 and TRBJ2-6; no definite D call. Trimming took 5 bases from V and 2 from J, leaving 10 bases between them. The germline V gene has CDR1 SEHNR and CDR2 FQNEAQ (reference sequence). This CDR3 has 15 amino acids. CDR3 bases: TGTGCCAGCAGCCCTACCGTAGCTGGGGCCAACGTCCTGACTTTC. Translating it yields CASSPTVAGANVLTF.

V gene TRBV5-6 combines with J gene TRBJ1-3; TRBD1 agrees at 8 bases. V dropped 0 bases and J dropped 2; count of bases not matched to a gene: 1. The CDR3 consists of 15 residues. CDR1 and CDR2 from the germline V gene are SGHDT and YYEEEE. The chain's CDR3 is CASSLAGGPGNTIYF. CDR3 sequence (DNA): TGTGCCAGCAGCTTGGCAGGGGGCCCTGGAAACACCATATATTTT.

The chain combines TRBV11-3 with TRBJ1-1; D gene unclear. The ends were cut back, 5 bases at V and 4 bases at J, with 14 bases in the middle. This CDR3 has 14 amino acids. Per germline, CDR1 SGHNT and CDR2 YENEEA. CDR3 sequence reads: CASSNRVGSTEAFF. CDR3 nucleotides: TGTGCCAGCAGCAATAGAGTTGGGAGCACTGAAGCTTTCTTT.

The rearrangement joins TRBV6-1 to TRBJ1-2; D gene unclear. The CDR3 is made up of 17 amino acids. The germline V gene has CDR1 MNHNS and CDR2 SASEGT. V was cut by 2 bases and J by 0 bases, with 16 bases left in between. Here the CDR3 reads CASSEWGGTVANYGYTF. The CDR3, as DNA: TGTGCCAGCAGTGAATGGGGAGGTACCGTCGCTAACTATGGCTACACCTTC.

In its sample, this clone was seen once. The chain has TRBV9 and TRBJ2-7, with TRBD1 matching 10 bases. Germline lookup yields CDR1 SGDLS and CDR2 YYNGEE. V trimming: 0 bases; J trimming: 3 bases; junction bases outside the gene matches: 3. The CDR3 extends over 15 amino acids. DNA for the CDR3: TGTGCCAGCAGCGTAGCCGGGACAGGGGTCTACGAGCAGTACTTC. Its protein product is CASSVAGTGVYEQYF.

The rearrangement uses TRBV19 and TRBJ2-1, with D perhaps matching TRBD2 (6 bases). CDR1 is LNHDA and CDR2 is SQIVND in the germline V gene (reference sequence). This CDR3 has 15 residues. The V and J ends lost 10 bases and 0 bases respectively, with 16 bases between them. CDR3 in amino acids: CATRGTSSSYNEQFF. DNA of the CDR3: TGTGCCACCCGAGGGACTTCGAGCTCCTACAATGAGCAGTTCTTC.

The rearrangement uses TRBV4-2 and TRBJ2-3, with TRBD1 matching 7 bases. The CDR3 length is 15 residues. The germline CDR1 and CDR2 sequences are LGHNA and YNFKEQ. The junction had 7 bases not matched to a gene; V was cut back by 4 bases and J by 3 bases. The CDR3 region is CASSPNRGETDTQYF. DNA for the CDR3: TGTGCCAGCAGCCCCAACAGGGGTGAGACAGATACGCAGTATTTT.

The chain uses TRBV30 and TRBJ2-1; D is possibly TRBD2 (5 bases). The ends were cut back, 5 bases at V and 7 bases at J, with 9 bases in the middle. The CDR3 is made up of 11 amino acids. Per the germline V gene, CDR1 is GTSNPN and CDR2 is SVGIG (reference sequence). The CDR3 nucleotides are TGTGCCTGGGACCGGGGTAATGAGCAGTTCTTC. This gives the protein CAWDRGNEQFF. The variable domain in full, completed from reference TRBV30 and TRBJ2-1, reads SQTIHQWPATLVQPVGSPLSLECTVEGTSNPNLYWYRQAAGRGLQLLFYSVGIGQISSEVPQNLSASRPQDRQFILSSKKLLLSDSGFYLCAWDRGNEQFFGPGTRLTVL.

The V and J genes are TRBV6-6 and TRBJ2-1; 9 bases are shared with TRBD2. The CDR3 consists of 16 residues. The V gene end was trimmed by 2 bases and the J gene end by 4 bases; junction bases not matched to a gene: 6. Germline CDR1 MNHNY, CDR2 SVGAGI (reference sequence). The CDR3 coding sequence is TGTGCCAGCAGTTACATCCTAGCGGGGCGTTACAATGAGCAGTTCTTC. Its translation: CASSYILAGRYNEQFF.

The chain is built from TRBV15 and TRBJ1-2, with a possible D match to TRBD1 (5 bases). The germline V gene encodes CDR1 LNHNV and CDR2 YYDKDF (reference sequence). With 1 base removed from V and 4 bases from J, the gap between germline ends came to 10 bases. CDR3 size: 14 residues. This CDR3 is CATSRARQFYGYTF. DNA for the CDR3: TGTGCCACCAGCAGAGCGAGACAGTTCTATGGCTACACCTTC.

V usage is TRBV4-2 and J usage is TRBJ2-3; 9 positions agree with TRBD2. The CDR3 has 17 residues. Losses at the gene ends were 3 bases for V and 4 bases for J; bases not matched to a gene: 11. CDR1 and CDR2 (germline): LGHNA, YNFKEQ. CDR3 amino acids: CASSQDLAGSQSDTQYF. The CDR3, as DNA: TGTGCCAGCAGCCAGGACCTAGCGGGGAGTCAGTCAGATACGCAGTATTTT.

V gene TRBV10-3 combines with J gene TRBJ1-1; 7 bases fit TRBD1. The CDR3 sequence is 14 residues long. J was trimmed by 0 bases and V by 5 bases; bases with no gene match: 3. Germline V gene sequence: CDR1 ENHRY, CDR2 SYGVKD. Here the CDR3 reads CAISSGQLNTEAFF. DNA of the CDR3: TGTGCCATCAGTTCGGGACAGTTGAACACTGAAGCTTTCTTT.

The V and J genes are TRBV5-1 and TRBJ2-1; 11 bases are a match to TRBD2. Germline loops: CDR1 SGHRS, CDR2 YFSETQ. The CDR3 contains 16 residues. V shed 4 bases and J 8 bases; nucleotides not matched to a gene: 11. Written as DNA, the CDR3 is TGCGCCAGCAGCAGGAGATCACTAGCGGGAGACGATGAGCAGTTCTTC. Translating gives CASSRRSLAGDDEQFF.

This rearrangement joins TRBV5-1 to TRBJ2-3, with a possible D match to TRBD1 (6 bases). CDR1 and CDR2 (germline): SGHRS, YFSETQ. This CDR3 has 16 residues. The V gene lost 4 bases and the J gene lost 0 bases, with 15 bases spanning the gap. The CDR3 region is CASSAQGSASTDTQYF. The CDR3 DNA is TGCGCCAGCAGCGCACAGGGTTCAGCTAGCACAGATACGCAGTATTTT.

This sequence joins TRBV7-9 and TRBJ1-2; a possible D gene is TRBD1 (6 bases). Trimming took off 3 bases at V and 6 bases at J, with 20 bases between the two ends. The germline gives CDR1 SEHNR, CDR2 FQNEAQ (reference sequence). This CDR3 has 16 residues. CDR3 protein: CASSFSSRRGADGYTF. The DNA for the CDR3 is TGTGCCAGCAGCTTCAGTTCAAGGCGGGGGGCGGATGGCTACACCTTC.